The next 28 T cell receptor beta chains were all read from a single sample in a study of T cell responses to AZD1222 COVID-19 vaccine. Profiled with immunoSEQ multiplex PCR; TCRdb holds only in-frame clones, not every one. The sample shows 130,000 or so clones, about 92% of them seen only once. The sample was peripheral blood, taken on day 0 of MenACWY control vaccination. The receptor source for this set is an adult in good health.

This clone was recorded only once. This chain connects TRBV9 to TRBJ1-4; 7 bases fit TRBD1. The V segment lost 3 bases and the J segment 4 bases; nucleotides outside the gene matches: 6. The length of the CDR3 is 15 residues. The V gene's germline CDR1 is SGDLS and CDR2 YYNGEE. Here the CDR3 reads CASSEVGDSNEKLFF. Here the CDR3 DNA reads TGTGCCAGCAGCGAGGTGGGGGACAGTAATGAAAAACTGTTTTTT.

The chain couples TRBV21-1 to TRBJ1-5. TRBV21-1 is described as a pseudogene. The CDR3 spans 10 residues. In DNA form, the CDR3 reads TGTGCCAGCGGCAATCAGCCCCAGCATTTT. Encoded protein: CASGNQPQHF.

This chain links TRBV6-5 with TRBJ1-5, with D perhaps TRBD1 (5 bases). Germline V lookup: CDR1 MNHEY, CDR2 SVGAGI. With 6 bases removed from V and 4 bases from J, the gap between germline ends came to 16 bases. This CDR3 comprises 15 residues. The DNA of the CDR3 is TGTGCCAGCAGCCGTTTAACCGGGACGAATCAGCCCCAGCATTTT. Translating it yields CASSRLTGTNQPQHF.

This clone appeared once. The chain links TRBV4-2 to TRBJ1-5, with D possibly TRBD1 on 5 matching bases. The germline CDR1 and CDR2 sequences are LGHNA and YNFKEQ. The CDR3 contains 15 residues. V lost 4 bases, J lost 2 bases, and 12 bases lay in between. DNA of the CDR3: TGTGCCAGCAGCCCAGGGATCGGGGGCAATCAGCCCCAGCATTTT. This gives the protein CASSPGIGGNQPQHF.

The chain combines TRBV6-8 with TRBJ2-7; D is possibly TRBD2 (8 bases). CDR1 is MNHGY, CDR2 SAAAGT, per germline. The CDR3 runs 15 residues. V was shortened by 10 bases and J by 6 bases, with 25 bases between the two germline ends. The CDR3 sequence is CATGGTTGIPLEQYF. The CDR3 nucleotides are TGTGCCACGGGGGGGACGACAGGGATTCCCCTCGAGCAGTACTTC.

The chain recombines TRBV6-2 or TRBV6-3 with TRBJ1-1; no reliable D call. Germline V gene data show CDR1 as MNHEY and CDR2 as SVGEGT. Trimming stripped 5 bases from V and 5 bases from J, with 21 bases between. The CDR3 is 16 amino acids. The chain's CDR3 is CASSRRRGTRGTEAFF. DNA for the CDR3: TGTGCCAGCAGTAGGCGGAGAGGCACCCGAGGTACTGAAGCTTTCTTT.

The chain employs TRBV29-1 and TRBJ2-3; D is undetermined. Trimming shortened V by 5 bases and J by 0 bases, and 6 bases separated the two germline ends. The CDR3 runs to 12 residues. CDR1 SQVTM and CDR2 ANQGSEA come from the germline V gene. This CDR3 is CSVPASTDTQYF. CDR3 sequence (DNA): TGCAGCGTTCCAGCTAGCACAGATACGCAGTATTTT.

DNA for the CDR3: TGTGCCAGCAGTTTAAGAGGGACAGGGATTGGGGAGACCCAGTACTTC. Translation gives CASSLRGTGIGETQYF. The chain links TRBV27 to TRBJ2-5, with 9 bases fitting TRBD1. Trimming at V came to 2 bases and at J to 5 bases, leaving 9 bases not matched to a gene. This CDR3 comprises 16 residues. Germline CDR1 reads MNHEY; CDR2 reads SMNVEV (reference sequence).

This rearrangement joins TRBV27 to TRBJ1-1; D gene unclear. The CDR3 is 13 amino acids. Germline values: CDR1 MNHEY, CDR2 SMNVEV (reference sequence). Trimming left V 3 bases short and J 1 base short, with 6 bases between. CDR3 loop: CASSFSGNTEAFF. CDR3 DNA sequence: TGTGCCAGCAGTTTCAGCGGGAACACTGAAGCTTTCTTT.

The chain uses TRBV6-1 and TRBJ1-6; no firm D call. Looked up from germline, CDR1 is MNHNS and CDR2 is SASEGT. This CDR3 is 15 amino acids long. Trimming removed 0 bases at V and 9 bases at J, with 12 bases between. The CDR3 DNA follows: TGTGCCAGCAGTGAAGCCGGCAGGAGAGGTTCACCCCTCCACTTT. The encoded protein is CASSEAGRRGSPLHF.

As DNA, the CDR3 is TGTGCCAGCACCAGAAGTGGGGGACACTCGACATACACCTTC. It yields the protein CASTRSGGHSTYTF. The chain has TRBV6-5 and TRBJ1-2; weak D call: TRBD1 (6 bases). V lost 7 bases to trimming and J lost 11 bases, with 23 bases between them. Germline loops: CDR1 MNHEY, CDR2 SVGAGI. CDR3 length: 14 residues.

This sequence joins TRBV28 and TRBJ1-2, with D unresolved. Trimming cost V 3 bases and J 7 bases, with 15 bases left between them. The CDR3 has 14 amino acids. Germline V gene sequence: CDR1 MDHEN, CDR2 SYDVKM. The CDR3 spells CASSLSGSLGGYTF. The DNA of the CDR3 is TGTGCCAGCAGTTTGTCGGGTTCGCTTGGTGGCTACACCTTC.

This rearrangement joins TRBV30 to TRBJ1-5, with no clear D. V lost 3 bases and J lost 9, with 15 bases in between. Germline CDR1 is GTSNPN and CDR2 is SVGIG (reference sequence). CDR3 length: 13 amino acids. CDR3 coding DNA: TGTGCCTGGAGCCAGACCACCAGTTGGCCCCAGCATTTT. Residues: CAWSQTTSWPQHF.

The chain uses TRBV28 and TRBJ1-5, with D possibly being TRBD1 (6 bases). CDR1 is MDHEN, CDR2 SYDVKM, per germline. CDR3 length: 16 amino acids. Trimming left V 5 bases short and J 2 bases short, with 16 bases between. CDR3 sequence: CASSPLTGNRNQPQHF. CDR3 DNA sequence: TGTGCCAGCAGTCCCCTCACAGGGAATCGCAATCAGCCCCAGCATTTT.

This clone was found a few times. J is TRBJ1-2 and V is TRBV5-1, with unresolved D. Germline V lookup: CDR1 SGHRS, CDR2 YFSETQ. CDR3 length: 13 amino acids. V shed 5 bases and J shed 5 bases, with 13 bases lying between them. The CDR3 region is CASRLQAGYGYTF. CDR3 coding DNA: TGCGCCAGCAGGTTGCAGGCGGGGTATGGCTACACCTTC.

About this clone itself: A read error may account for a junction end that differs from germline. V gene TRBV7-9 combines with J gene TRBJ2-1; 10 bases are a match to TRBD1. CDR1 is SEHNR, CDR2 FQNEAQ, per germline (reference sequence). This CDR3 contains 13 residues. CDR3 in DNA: TGTGCCTCCGGGACAGGGGATTACAATGAGCGGTTCTTC. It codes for CASGTGDYNERFF. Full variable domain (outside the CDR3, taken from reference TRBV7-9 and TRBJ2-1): DTGVSQNPRHKITKRGQNVTFRCDPISEHNRLYWYRQTLGQGPEFLTYFQNEAQLEKSRLLSDRFSAERPKGSFSTLEIQRTEQGDSAMYLCASGTGDYNERFFGPGTRLTVL.

The CDR3 reads CASSLVQATHSYNEQFF. The CDR3 DNA follows: TGTGCCAGCAGCTTAGTCCAGGCAACCCACTCCTACAATGAGCAGTTCTTC. The chain couples TRBV7-8 to TRBJ2-1; the D is unclear. The CDR3 consists of 17 residues. Trimming left V 1 base short and J 0 bases short, with 13 bases between. Germline CDR1 SGHVS, CDR2 FQNEAQ.

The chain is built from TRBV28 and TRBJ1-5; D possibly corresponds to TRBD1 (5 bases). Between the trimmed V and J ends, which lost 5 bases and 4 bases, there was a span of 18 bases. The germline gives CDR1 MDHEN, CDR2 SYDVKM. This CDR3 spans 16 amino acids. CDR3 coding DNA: TGTGCCAGCAGTCCGCACACGGGGCTTGGTAATCAGCCCCAGCATTTT. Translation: CASSPHTGLGNQPQHF.

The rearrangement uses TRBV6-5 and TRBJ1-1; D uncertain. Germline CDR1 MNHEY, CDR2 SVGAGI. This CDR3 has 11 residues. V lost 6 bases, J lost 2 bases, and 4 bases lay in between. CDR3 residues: CASRTNTEAFF. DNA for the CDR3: TGTGCCAGCAGGACCAACACTGAAGCTTTCTTT.

CDR3 loop: CASSGYGGDQPQHF. The CDR3 DNA reads as TGTGCCAGCAGTGGATACGGTGGAGATCAGCCCCAGCATTTT. The chain combines TRBV27 with TRBJ1-5; no firm D call. Germline CDR1 and CDR2: MNHEY and SMNVEV (reference sequence). The CDR3 runs to 14 residues. Trimming shortened V by 5 bases and J by 5 bases, and 13 bases separated the two germline ends.

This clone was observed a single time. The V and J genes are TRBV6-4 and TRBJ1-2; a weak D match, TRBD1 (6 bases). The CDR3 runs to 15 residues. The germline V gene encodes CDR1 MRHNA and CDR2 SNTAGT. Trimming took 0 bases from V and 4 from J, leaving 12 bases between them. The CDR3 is CASSDSGSGAYGYTF. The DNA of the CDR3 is TGTGCCAGCAGTGACTCGGGTTCGGGGGCCTATGGCTACACCTTC.

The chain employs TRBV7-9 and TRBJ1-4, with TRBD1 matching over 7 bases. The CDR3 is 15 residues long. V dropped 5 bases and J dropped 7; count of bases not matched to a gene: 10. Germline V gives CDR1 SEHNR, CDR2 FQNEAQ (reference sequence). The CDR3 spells CASSKDRSFGEKLFF. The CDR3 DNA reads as TGTGCCAGCAGCAAGGACAGGAGTTTCGGTGAAAAACTGTTTTTT.

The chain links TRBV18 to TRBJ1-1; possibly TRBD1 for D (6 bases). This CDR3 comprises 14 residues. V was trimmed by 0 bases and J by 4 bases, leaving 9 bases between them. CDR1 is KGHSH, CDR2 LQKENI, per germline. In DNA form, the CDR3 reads TGTGCCAGCTCACCACCGGACAGCCCCACTGAAGCTTTCTTT. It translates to CASSPPDSPTEAFF.

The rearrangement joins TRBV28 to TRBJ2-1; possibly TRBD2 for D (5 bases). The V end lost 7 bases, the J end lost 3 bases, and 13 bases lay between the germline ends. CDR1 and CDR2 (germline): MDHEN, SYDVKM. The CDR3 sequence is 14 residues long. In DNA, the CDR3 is TGTGCCAGCACCAGCCCTAGCAACTACAATGAGCAGTTCTTC. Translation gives CASTSPSNYNEQFF.

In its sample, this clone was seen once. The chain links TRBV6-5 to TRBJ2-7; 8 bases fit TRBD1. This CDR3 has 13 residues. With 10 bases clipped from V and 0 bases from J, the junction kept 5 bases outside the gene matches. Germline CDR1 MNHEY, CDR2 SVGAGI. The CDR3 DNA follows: TGTGCCACGGGGCAGGGGGCCTCCTACGAGCAGTACTTC. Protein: CATGQGASYEQYF.

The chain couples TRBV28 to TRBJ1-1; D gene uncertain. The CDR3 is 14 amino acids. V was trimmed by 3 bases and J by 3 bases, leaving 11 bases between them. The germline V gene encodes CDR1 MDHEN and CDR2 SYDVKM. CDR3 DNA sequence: TGTGCCAGCAGTTTTATTTTGCAGGACACTGAAGCTTTCTTT. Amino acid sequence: CASSFILQDTEAFF.

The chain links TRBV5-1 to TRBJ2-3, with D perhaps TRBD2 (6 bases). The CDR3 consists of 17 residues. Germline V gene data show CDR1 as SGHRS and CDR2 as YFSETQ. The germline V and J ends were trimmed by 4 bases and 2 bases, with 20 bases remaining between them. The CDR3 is CASSPRPYGSPTDTQYF. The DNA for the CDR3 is TGCGCCAGCAGCCCACGGCCCTACGGGAGCCCCACAGATACGCAGTATTTT.

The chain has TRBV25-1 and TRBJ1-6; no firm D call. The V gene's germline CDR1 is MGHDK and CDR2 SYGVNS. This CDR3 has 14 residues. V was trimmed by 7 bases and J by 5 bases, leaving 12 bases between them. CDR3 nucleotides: TGTGCCAGCAATTCCCCAGGCCATAATTCACCCCTCCACTTT. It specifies CASNSPGHNSPLHF.